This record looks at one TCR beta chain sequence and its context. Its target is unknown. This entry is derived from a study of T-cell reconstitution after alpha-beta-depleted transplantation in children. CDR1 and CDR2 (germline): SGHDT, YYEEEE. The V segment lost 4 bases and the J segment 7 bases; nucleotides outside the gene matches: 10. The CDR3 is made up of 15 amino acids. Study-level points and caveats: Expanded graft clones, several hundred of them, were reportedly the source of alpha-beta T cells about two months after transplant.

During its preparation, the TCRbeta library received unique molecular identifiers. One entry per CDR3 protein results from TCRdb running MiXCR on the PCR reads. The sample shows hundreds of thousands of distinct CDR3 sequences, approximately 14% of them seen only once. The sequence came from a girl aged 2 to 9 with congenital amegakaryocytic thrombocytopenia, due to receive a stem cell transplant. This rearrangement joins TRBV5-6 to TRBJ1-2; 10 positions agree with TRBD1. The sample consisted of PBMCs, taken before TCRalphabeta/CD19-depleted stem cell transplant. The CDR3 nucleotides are TGTGCCAGCAGCATCGGACAGGGGGTCATCGGTGGCTACACCTTC. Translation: CASSIGQGVIGGYTF.